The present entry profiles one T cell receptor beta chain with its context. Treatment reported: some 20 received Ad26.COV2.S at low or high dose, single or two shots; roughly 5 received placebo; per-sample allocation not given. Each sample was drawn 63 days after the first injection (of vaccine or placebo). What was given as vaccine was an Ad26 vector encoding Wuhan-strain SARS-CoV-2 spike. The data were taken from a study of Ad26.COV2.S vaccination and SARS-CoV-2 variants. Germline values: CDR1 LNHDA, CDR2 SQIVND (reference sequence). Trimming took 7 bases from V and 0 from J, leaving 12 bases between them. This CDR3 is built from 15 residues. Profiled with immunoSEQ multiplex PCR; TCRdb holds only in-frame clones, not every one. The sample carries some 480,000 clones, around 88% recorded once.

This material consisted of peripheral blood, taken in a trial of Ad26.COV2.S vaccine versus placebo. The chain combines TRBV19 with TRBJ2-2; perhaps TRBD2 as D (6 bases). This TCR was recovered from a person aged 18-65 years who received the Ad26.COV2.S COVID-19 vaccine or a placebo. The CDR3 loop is CASIGRQTNTGELFF. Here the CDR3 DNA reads TGTGCCAGTATCGGGAGACAGACGAACACCGGGGAGCTGTTTTTT.